The clone carrying this T cell receptor (beta chain) was picked up one time. Its antigen is not identified. These data are taken from a study of cytomegalovirus exposure and HLA in healthy donors. Across the whole study: Earlier findings included roughly 100 million unique TCR beta sequences obtained from 150 million to 200 million T cells. Early on, a data release was issued that held 80 million to 90 million unique TCRs from HLA-typed donors. Study observations and caveats: V- and J-gene trimming in TCR beta was tied to a missense DCLRE1C variant by an analysis performed later. Exclusion applied to some V segments, including TRBV6-2 and TRBV6-3, as they were indistinguishable.

The CDR3 is 14 residues long. With 7 bases clipped from V and 4 bases from J, the junction kept 6 bases outside the gene matches. Per the germline V gene, CDR1 is SGHRS and CDR2 is YFSETQ. The PCR was carried out with 60 Vbeta primers and 13 Jbeta primers. TCRdb's table, derived via immunoSEQ multiplex PCR, lists solely in-frame clones and lacks some. Of 150,000 or so clones listed, 65% to 85% were seen once; the top ten hold around 7%. This TCR came from a woman in her thirties or forties in good health and CMV-seropositive. The sample was PBMCs. The chain joins TRBV5-1 to TRBJ2-7, with TRBD1 matching over 12 bases. CDR3 DNA sequence: TGCGCCAGCCGTGGGACAGGGGGCAGGTACGAGCAGTACTTC. Translated: CASRGTGGRYEQYF. The full variable domain, rest sourced from reference TRBV5-1 and TRBJ2-7, is KAGVTQTPRYLIKTRGQQVTLSCSPISGHRSVSWYQQTPGQGLQFLFEYFSETQRNKGNFPGRFSGRQFSNSRSEMNVSTLELGDSALYLCASRGTGGRYEQYFGPGTRLTVT.